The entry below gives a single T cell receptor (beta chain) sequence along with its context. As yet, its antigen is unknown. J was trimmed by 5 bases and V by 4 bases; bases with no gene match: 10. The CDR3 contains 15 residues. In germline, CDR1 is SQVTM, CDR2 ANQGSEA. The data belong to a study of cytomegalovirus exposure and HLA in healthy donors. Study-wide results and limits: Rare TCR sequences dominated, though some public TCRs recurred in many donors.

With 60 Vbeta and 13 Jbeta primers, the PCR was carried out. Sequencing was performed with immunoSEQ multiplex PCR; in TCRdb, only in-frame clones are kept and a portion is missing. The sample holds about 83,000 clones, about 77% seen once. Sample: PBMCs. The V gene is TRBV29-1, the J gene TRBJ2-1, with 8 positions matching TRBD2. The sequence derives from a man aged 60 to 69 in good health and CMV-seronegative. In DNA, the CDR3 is TGCAGCGTTGCCGCCGGGGGGGGGAGTGACAATGAGCAGTTCTTC. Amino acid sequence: CSVAAGGGSDNEQFF.